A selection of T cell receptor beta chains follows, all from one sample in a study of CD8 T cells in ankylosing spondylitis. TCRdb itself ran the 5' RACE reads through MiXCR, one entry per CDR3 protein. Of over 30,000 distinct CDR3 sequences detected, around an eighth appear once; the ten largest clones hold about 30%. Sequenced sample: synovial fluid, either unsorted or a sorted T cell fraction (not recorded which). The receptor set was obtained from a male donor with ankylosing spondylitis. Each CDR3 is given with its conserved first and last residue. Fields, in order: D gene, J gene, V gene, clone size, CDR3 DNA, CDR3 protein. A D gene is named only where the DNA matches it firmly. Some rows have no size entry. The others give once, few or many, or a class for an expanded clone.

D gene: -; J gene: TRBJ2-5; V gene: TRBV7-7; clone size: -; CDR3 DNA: TGTGCTAGCAGCTTAAGAACTAGAACTGAGACCCAGTACTTC; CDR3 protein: CASSLRTRTETQYF
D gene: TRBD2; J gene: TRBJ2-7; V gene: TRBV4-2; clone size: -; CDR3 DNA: TGTGCCAGCAGCCAAGGCCTAGCGGTATCCTACGAGCAGTACTTC; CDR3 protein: CASSQGLAVSYEQYF
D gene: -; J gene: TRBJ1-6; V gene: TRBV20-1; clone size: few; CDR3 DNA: TGCAGTGCTAGTCGGAATTATAATTCACCCCTCCACTTT; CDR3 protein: CSASRNYNSPLHF
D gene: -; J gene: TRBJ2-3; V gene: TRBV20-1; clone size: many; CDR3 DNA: TGCAGTGCTAGAGATATAGCCAGGGAACTCTGGGCGCAGTATTTT; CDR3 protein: CSARDIARELWAQYF
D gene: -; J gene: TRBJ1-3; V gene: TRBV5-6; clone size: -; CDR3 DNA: TGTGCCAGCAGCCTGGGGGTTGGAAACACCATATATTTT; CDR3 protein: CASSLGVGNTIYF
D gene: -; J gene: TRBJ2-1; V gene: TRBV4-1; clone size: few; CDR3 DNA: TGCGCCAGCAGCCAAGGGACCTACGAGCAGTTCTTC; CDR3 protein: CASSQGTYEQFF
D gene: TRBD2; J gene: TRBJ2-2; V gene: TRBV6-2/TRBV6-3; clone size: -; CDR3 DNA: TGTGCCAGCAGGGAGGCCCAAGAGGGACTAGCGGAAAACACCGGGGAGCTGTTTTTT; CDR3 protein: CASREAQEGLAENTGELFF
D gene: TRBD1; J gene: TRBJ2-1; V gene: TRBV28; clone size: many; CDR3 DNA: TGTGCCAGCAGGGCGACCGGGACAGGGGTTTACAATGAGCAGTTCTTC; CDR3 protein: CASRATGTGVYNEQFF
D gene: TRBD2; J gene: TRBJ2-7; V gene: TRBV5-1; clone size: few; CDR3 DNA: TGCGCCAGCAGTTTCGGGACTAGCGGGAGGGCCTACGAGCAGTACTTC; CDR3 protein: CASSFGTSGRAYEQYF
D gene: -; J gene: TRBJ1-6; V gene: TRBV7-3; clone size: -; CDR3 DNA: TGTGCCAGCAGCTTAGGGGGAAGTGGTTCACCCCTCCACTTT; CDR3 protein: CASSLGGSGSPLHF
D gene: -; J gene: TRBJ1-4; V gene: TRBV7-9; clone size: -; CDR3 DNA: TGTGCCAGCACCGCCGGGGCAAAACTGTTTTTT; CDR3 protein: CASTAGAKLFF
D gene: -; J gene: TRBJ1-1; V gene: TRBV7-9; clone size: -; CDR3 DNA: TGTGCCAGCAGCCCAACTTATTACACTGAAGCTTTCTTT; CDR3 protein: CASSPTYYTEAFF
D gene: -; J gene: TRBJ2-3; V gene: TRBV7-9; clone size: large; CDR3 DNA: TGTGCCAGCAGCTTAGGCGGGAACACAGATACGCAGTATTTT; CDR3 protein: CASSLGGNTDTQYF
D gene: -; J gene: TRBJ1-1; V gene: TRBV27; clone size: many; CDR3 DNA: TGTGCCAGCAGCGAGTTCCCCCACACTGAAGCTTTCTTT; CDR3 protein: CASSEFPHTEAFF
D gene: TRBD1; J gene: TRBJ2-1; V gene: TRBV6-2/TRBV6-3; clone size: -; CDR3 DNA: TGTGCCAGCAGTTCTGGGACAGGGGGGTACAATGAGCAGTTCTTC; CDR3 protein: CASSSGTGGYNEQFF
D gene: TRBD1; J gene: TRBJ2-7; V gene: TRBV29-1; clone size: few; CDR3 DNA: TGCAGCGGGGGCTACAGGGGCGGTGAGCAGTACTTC; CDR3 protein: CSGGYRGGEQYF
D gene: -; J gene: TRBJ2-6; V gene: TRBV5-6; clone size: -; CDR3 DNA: TGTGCCAGCAGCGCACCGGGACGGGAAGCTCTGGGGACCAACGTCCTGACTTTC; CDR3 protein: CASSAPGREALGTNVLTF
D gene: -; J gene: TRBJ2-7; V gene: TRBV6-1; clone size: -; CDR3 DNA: TGTGCCAGCAGTGAAGATGTGGGATCGTCTGGGGAGCAGTACTTC; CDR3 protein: CASSEDVGSSGEQYF
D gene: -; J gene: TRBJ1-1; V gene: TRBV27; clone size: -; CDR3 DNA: TGTGCCAGCTCACGGGGGTCCGACCCACCCCTTTATTTT; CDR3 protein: CASSRGSDPPLYF
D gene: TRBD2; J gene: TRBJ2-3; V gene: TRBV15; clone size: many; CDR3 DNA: TGTGCCACCAGCACATCTCGCGGGGGTCCAGATACGCAGTATTTT; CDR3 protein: CATSTSRGGPDTQYF
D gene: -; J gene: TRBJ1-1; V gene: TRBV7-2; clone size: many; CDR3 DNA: TGTGCCAGCAGCGAGAGGGTCACAAACACTGAAGCTTTCTTT; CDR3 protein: CASSERVTNTEAFF
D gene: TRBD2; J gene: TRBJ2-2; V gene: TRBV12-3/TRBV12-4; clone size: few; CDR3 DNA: TGTGCCAGCAGTGGTGGACTAGCGGGGCACACCGGGGAGCTGTTTTTT; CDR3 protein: CASSGGLAGHTGELFF
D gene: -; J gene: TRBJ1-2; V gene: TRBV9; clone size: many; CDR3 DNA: TGTGCCAGCAGCGTAGGAGCTGGAAACAGGGACACCTATGGCTACACCTTC; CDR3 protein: CASSVGAGNRDTYGYTF
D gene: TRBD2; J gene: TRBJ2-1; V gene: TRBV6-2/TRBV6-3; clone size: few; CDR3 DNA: TGTGCCAGCAGTTTTAGCGGGAGGTCCTCGGGCTACAATGAGCAGTTCTTC; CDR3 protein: CASSFSGRSSGYNEQFF
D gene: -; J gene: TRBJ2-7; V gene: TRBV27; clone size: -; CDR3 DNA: TGTGCCAGCAGTTTAAGGGGTCGGGAAATCTACGAGCAGTACTTC; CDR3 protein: CASSLRGREIYEQYF
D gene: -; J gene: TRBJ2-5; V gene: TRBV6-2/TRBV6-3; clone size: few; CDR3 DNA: TGTGCCAGCAGGACCCAGGGGGAGGTAGAGACCCAGTACTTC; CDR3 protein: CASRTQGEVETQYF
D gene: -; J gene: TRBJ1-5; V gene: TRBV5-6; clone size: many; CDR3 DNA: TGTGCCAGCAGCTTAAGTCAGGGGCCGTATAGCAATCAGCCCCAGCATTTT; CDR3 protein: CASSLSQGPYSNQPQHF
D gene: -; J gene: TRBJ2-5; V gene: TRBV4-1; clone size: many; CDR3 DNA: TGCGCCAGCAGCCAAGGGGCAGGGAAGACCCAGTACTTC; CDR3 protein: CASSQGAGKTQYF
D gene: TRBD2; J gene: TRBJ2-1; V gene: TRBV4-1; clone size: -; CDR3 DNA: TGCGCCAGCAGCCGCCTCGGGACTAGCGAGAAAAATGAGCAGTTCTTC; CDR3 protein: CASSRLGTSEKNEQFF
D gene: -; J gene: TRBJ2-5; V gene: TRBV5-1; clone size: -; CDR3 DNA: TGCGCCAGCAGCTTGGCTCCCCAGAGGGAGAAAGAGACCCAGTACTTC; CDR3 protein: CASSLAPQREKETQYF
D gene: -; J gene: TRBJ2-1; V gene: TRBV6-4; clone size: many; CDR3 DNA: TGTGCCAGCAGTGACGAAGCATACAATGAGCAGTTCTTC; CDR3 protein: CASSDEAYNEQFF
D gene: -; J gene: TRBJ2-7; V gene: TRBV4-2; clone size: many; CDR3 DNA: TGTGCCAGCAGCCAAACTAGTAGTGGAGTCGAGCAGTACTTC; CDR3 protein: CASSQTSSGVEQYF
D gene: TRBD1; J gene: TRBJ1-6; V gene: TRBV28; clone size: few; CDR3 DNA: TGTGCCAGCAGTTTGGACAGGGAGGCTTCACCCCTCCACTTT; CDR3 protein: CASSLDREASPLHF
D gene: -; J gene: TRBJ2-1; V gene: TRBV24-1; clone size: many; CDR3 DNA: TGTGCCACCAGTGTGAGCACAGTCAATGAGCAGTTCTTC; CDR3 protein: CATSVSTVNEQFF
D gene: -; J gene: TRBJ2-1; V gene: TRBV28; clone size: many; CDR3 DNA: TGTGCCAACGGCCGGGCAGGGGGGACCAATGAGCAGTTCTTC; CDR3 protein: CANGRAGGTNEQFF
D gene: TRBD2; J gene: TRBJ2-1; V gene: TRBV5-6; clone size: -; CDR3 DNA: TGTGCCAGCAGCTTGGATAGCGGGGAAAATGAGCAGTTCTTC; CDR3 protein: CASSLDSGENEQFF
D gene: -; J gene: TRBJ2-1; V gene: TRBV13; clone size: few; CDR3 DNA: TGTGCCAGCAGCCACAAGGGTGGGATCAGTCCCTATGAGCAGTTCTTC; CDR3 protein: CASSHKGGISPYEQFF
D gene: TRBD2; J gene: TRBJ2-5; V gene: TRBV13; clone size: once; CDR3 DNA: TGTGCCAGCAGCTTAGAGGGTGCAGCGGGAGAAGAGACCCAGTACTTC; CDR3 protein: CASSLEGAAGEETQYF
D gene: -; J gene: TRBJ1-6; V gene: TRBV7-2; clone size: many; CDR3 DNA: TGTGCCAGCAGCTTATGGACAGACAATTCACCCCTCCACTTT; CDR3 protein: CASSLWTDNSPLHF
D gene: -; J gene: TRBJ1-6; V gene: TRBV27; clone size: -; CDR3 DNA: TGTGCCAGCAGTTTAGAGGAACCCCGGCACTCCTATAATTCACCCCTCCACTTT; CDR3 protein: CASSLEEPRHSYNSPLHF
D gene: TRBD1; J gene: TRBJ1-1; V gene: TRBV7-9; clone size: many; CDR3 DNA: TGTGCCAGCAGCTCCGGACAGGGGGGACGCGACACTGAAGCTTTCTTT; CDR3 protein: CASSSGQGGRDTEAFF
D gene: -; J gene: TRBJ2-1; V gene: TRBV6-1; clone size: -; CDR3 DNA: TGTGCCAGCAGTGGGGGGGGCGAGTCGTACAATGAGCAGTTCTTC; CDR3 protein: CASSGGGESYNEQFF
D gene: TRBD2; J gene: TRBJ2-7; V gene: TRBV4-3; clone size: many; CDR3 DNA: TGCGCCAGCAGCCAGGGACTAGCGGGCTCCGCCGAGCAGTACTTC; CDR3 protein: CASSQGLAGSAEQYF
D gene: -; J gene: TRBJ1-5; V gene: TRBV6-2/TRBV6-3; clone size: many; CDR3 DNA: TGTGCCAGCCAAGAGGCGGGGGATGGCAATCAGCCCCAGCATTTT; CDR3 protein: CASQEAGDGNQPQHF
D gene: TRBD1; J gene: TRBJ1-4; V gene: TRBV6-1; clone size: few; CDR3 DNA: TGTGCCAGCAGTCAAACCTCCGGGACAGGGAATGAAAAACTGTTTTTT; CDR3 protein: CASSQTSGTGNEKLFF
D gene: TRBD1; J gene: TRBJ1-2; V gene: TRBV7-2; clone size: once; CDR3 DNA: TGTGCCAGCAGCCAGACAGGGTTAGTTAGGAGCTACACCTTC; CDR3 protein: CASSQTGLVRSYTF
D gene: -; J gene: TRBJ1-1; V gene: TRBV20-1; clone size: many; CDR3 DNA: TGCAGTGCTAGAGAACCCCCGGGGCCGTCTGCGTGGGGCACTGAAGCTTTCTTT; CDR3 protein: CSAREPPGPSAWGTEAFF
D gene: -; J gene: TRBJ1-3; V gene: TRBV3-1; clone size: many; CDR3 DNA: TGTGCCAGCAGTTCGGGGGGATACCAAGGAAACACCATATATTTT; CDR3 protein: CASSSGGYQGNTIYF
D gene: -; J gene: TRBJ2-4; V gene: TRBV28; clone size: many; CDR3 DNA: TGTGCCAGCAGCAGGGACGGGAAAAACATTCAGTACTTC; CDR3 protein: CASSRDGKNIQYF
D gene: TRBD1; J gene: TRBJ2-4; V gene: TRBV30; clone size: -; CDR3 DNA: TGTGCCTGGAGTCCCGGGACAGGGACCATTCAGTACTTC; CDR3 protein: CAWSPGTGTIQYF
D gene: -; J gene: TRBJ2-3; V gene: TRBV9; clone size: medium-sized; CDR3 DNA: TGTGCCAGCAGCGCCAACCTAAGGACCGGCACAGATACGCAGTATTTT; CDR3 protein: CASSANLRTGTDTQYF
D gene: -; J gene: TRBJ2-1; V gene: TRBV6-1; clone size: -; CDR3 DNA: TGTGCCAGCAGTGAACTGGAGGGGGCGGAAGGGCAGTTCTTC; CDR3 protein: CASSELEGAEGQFF
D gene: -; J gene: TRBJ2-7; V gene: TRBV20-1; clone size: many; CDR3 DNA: TGCAGTGCTAGAGGGGAGTTGGCGGCGGACTCCTACGAGCAGTACTTC; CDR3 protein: CSARGELAADSYEQYF
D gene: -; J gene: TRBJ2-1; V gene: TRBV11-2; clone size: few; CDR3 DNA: TGTGCCAGCAGCTTAGTTCAGGGAGCAAGGAACAATGAGCAGTTCTTC; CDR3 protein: CASSLVQGARNNEQFF
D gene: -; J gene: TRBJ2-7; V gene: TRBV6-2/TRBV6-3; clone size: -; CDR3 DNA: TGTGCCAGCAGTTACGGTTACTACGAGCAGTACTTC; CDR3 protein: CASSYGYYEQYF
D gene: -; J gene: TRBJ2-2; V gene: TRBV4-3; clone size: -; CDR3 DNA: TGCGCCAGCAGCCAAGGTGTCGTCAGGGGACGCACCGGGGAGCTGTTTTTT; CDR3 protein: CASSQGVVRGRTGELFF
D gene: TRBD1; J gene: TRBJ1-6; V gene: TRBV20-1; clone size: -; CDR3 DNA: TGCAGTGCTACCCCCTCTGACAGGGTAGATTCACCCCTCCACTTT; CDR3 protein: CSATPSDRVDSPLHF
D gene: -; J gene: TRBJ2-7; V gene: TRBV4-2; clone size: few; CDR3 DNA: TGTGCCAGCAGCCAAGGGACTCGGGCAGGGGAGCCCTACGAGCAGTACTTC; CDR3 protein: CASSQGTRAGEPYEQYF
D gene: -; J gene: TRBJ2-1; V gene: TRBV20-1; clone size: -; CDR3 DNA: TGCAGTGCTAGGCTCGGGGCCCTTAGGTTCTTC; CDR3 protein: CSARLGALRFF
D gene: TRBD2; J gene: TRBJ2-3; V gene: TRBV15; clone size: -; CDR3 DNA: TGTGCCACCAGCAGATTAGCGGGGGGTAGCACAGATACGCAGTATTTT; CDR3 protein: CATSRLAGGSTDTQYF